Following are 21 T cell receptor beta chains from one sample sequenced in a study of blood T cell repertoires in COVID-19. Generated by immunoSEQ multiplex PCR, the TCRdb table keeps only in-frame clones and is missing some. The sample lists about 62,000 clones; roughly 85% were seen once. Sequencing input: peripheral blood. The source of these receptors is a woman aged 80 or over with acute or convalescent COVID-19.

The count of this clone is one. This chain uses TRBV7-3 with TRBJ2-1; 9 bases line up with TRBD1. J gave up 3 bases and V 3 bases, and 0 bases lay outside the gene matches. The CDR3 has 14 amino acids. Germline V CDR1 and CDR2: SGHTA, FQGTGA. For the CDR3, the DNA is TGTGCCAGCAGCTTGGACAGGGGCTACAATGAGCAGTTCTTC. Its protein is CASSLDRGYNEQFF.

The chain uses TRBV27 and TRBJ2-5, with TRBD2 matching over 16 bases. Per germline, CDR1 MNHEY and CDR2 SMNVEV (reference sequence). This CDR3 region has 16 residues. Germline trimming cut 6 bases from V and 5 bases from J; bases unmatched to any gene: 6. The CDR3 bases are TGTGCCAGCAGAAAACCGGGACTAGCGGGAGGGGAGACCCAGTACTTC. This sequence encodes CASRKPGLAGGETQYF.

This sequence joins TRBV10-3 and TRBJ1-1; D might be TRBD1 (6 bases). Trimming stripped 4 bases from V and 0 bases from J, with 12 bases between. Germline V gene data show CDR1 as ENHRY and CDR2 as SYGVKD. This CDR3 is built from 15 residues. The CDR3: CAISGSGQLNTEAFF. CDR3 DNA: TGTGCCATCAGTGGGTCCGGACAGTTGAACACTGAAGCTTTCTTT.

The rearrangement links TRBV30 to TRBJ1-6; D remains unclear. The ends were cut back, 0 bases at V and 0 bases at J, with 12 bases in the middle. From germline, CDR1 is GTSNPN and CDR2 SVGIG (reference sequence). CDR3 length: 17 amino acids. The CDR3 DNA reads as TGTGCCTGGAGTGTAGCACGCCATAGCTCCTATAATTCACCCCTCCACTTT. Encoded protein: CAWSVARHSSYNSPLHF. The full variable domain, its missing parts supplied by reference TRBV30 and TRBJ1-6, is SQTIHQWPATLVQPVGSPLSLECTVEGTSNPNLYWYRQAAGRGLQLLFYSVGIGQISSEVPQNLSASRPQDRQFILSSKKLLLSDSGFYLCAWSVARHSSYNSPLHFGNGTRLTVT.

The V gene is TRBV28, the J gene TRBJ2-7; weak D call: TRBD2 (5 bases). Trimming took 7 bases from V and 5 from J, leaving 18 bases between them. The CDR3 has 14 residues. Germline CDR1 and CDR2: MDHEN and SYDVKM. CDR3 region: CASTYVGWENEQYF. In DNA, the CDR3 is TGTGCCAGCACTTACGTAGGATGGGAGAACGAGCAGTACTTC.

The V gene is TRBV6-5, the J gene TRBJ1-3, with a tentative D call TRBD1 (5 bases). The V end lost 6 bases, the J end lost 4 bases, and 13 bases lay between the germline ends. The germline CDR1 and CDR2 sequences are MNHEY and SVGAGI. The CDR3 totals 14 residues. The CDR3 coding sequence is TGTGCCAGCAGCCCAGGGTATCGGGGAAACACCATATATTTT. This codes for CASSPGYRGNTIYF.

This chain joins TRBV5-1 and TRBJ1-5; 7 nucleotides align to TRBD1. The J segment lost 7 bases and the V segment lost 4 bases, leaving 8 bases of the junction unmatched. CDR3 length: 14 residues. The V gene's germline CDR1 is SGHRS and CDR2 YFSETQ. The CDR3 loop reads CASSTGTVGQPQHF. CDR3 nucleotides: TGCGCCAGCAGCACCGGGACAGTTGGCCAGCCCCAGCATTTT.

This sequence joins TRBV6-4 and TRBJ2-2; the match to TRBD2 covers 7 bases. The V and J ends lost 4 bases and 4 bases, in that order; junction bases with no gene match: 3. The CDR3 is made up of 14 amino acids. CDR1 and CDR2 from the germline V gene are MRHNA and SNTAGT. The CDR3 loop reads CASSVTGGTGELFF. The CDR3 DNA follows: TGTGCCAGCAGTGTTACGGGGGGCACCGGGGAGCTGTTTTTT.

The chain couples TRBV7-9 to TRBJ1-3; no clear D. Germline V gene lookup returns CDR1 SEHNR and CDR2 FQNEAQ (reference sequence). The CDR3 is made up of 17 amino acids. Trimming removed 5 bases at V and 0 bases at J, with 17 bases between. In nucleotides, the CDR3 is TGTGCCAGCAGCCCCACTAGCGGAGGAACCTCTGGAAACACCATATATTTT. This codes for CASSPTSGGTSGNTIYF.

The V call is TRBV24-1, the J call TRBJ2-5; 9 bases are a match to TRBD2. Germline lookup yields CDR1 KGHDR and CDR2 SFDVKD. Trimming took 9 bases from V and 5 from J; bases not matched to a gene: 15. The CDR3 has 16 residues. This CDR3 reads CATSPRAGGPVETQYF. Written as DNA, the CDR3 is TGTGCCACCTCTCCCCGGGCGGGAGGGCCAGTGGAGACCCAGTACTTC.

The rearrangement joins TRBV30 to TRBJ2-7; no clear D. Per germline, CDR1 GTSNPN and CDR2 SVGIG (reference sequence). There are 12 residues in the CDR3. Trimming took off 5 bases at V and 3 bases at J, with 11 bases between the two ends. The CDR3: CAWGRSVYEQYF. In DNA, the CDR3 is TGTGCCTGGGGCCGTTCGGTCTACGAGCAGTACTTC.

This chain links TRBV3-1 (or the pseudogene TRBV3-2) with TRBJ2-1, with 8 positions matching TRBD2. J gave up 4 bases and V 1 base, and 6 bases lay outside the gene matches. Germline-derived CDR1 and CDR2 are LGHDT and YNNKEL (reference sequence). This CDR3 is built from 16 residues. The CDR3 bases are TGTGCCAGCAGCCAAGCCCCCGGCGGGGGGTACAATGAGCAGTTCTTC. Amino acid sequence: CASSQAPGGGYNEQFF.

This chain links TRBV7-3 with TRBJ2-5, with D hard to call. V was clipped by 5 bases and J by 2 bases, with 9 bases between them. This CDR3 comprises 13 residues. The germline V gene encodes CDR1 SGHTA and CDR2 FQGTGA. For the CDR3, the DNA is TGTGCCAGCAGCCTGACACCTCAAGAGACCCAGTACTTC. Translation gives CASSLTPQETQYF.

V usage is TRBV7-6 and J usage is TRBJ2-1; 11 nucleotides align to TRBD2. The germline V gene encodes CDR1 SGHVS and CDR2 FNYEAQ. V lost 7 bases, J lost 8 bases, and 10 bases stayed unmatched. The CDR3 length is 15 residues. The CDR3 DNA sequence: TGTGCCAGCATGGGCCTAGCGGGGGGTGTTGATGAGCAGTTCTTC. Translation: CASMGLAGGVDEQFF.

The chain carries TRBV10-2 and TRBJ1-3, with 8 nucleotides matching TRBD1. Germline values: CDR1 WSHSY, CDR2 SAAADI. This CDR3 contains 15 residues. V lost 7 bases and J lost 7; bases outside the gene matches: 12. The CDR3, as DNA: TGCGCCAGCACCACGGACAGGGTCGGGGTCAACACCATATATTTT. Its translation is CASTTDRVGVNTIYF.

The rearrangement joins TRBV11-2 to TRBJ2-1, with TRBD2 matching 11 bases. The junction had 6 bases not matched to a gene; V was cut back by 3 bases and J by 8 bases. This CDR3 has 15 residues. In germline, CDR1 is SGHAT, CDR2 FQNNGV. Here the CDR3 DNA reads TGTGCCAGCAGCTTTACTAGCGGGAGTATGCATGAGCAGTTCTTC. Protein product: CASSFTSGSMHEQFF.

The V and J genes are TRBV19 and TRBJ1-1; tentative D call: TRBD1 (6 bases). CDR1 is LNHDA and CDR2 is SQIVND in the germline V gene (reference sequence). V lost 7 bases, J lost 5 bases, and 17 bases lay in between. The length of the CDR3 is 14 residues. Written as DNA, the CDR3 is TGTGCCAGTACCCCCCGGCAGGGGCTAACTGAAGCTTTCTTT. This sequence encodes CASTPRQGLTEAFF.

This chain uses TRBV7-2 with TRBJ2-7, with D possibly being TRBD2 (6 bases). The CDR3 has 15 amino acids. V lost 7 bases, J lost 0 bases, and 16 bases lay in between. Per the germline V gene, CDR1 is SGHTA and CDR2 is FQGNSA. CDR3 DNA sequence: TGTGCCAGCATCCTCCTAGCGAGTAGCTCCTACGAGCAGTACTTC. It encodes CASILLASSSYEQYF. Supplemented by reference TRBV7-2 and TRBJ2-7, the full variable domain reads GAGVSQSPSNKVTEKGKDVELRCDPISGHTALYWYRQSLGQGLEFLIYFQGNSAPDKSGLPSDRFSAERTGGSVSTLTIQRTQQEDSAVYLCASILLASSSYEQYFGPGTRLTVT.

V usage is TRBV9 and J usage is TRBJ1-2; D gene unclear. This CDR3 contains 12 residues. V was clipped by 4 bases and J by 4 bases, with 8 bases between them. Germline CDR1 is SGDLS and CDR2 is YYNGEE. This CDR3 reads CASSLGSYGYTF. CDR3 nucleotides: TGTGCCAGCAGCCTGGGGAGCTATGGCTACACCTTC. Variable domain in full (rest from reference TRBV9 and TRBJ1-2): DSGVTQTPKHLITATGQRVTLRCSPRSGDLSVYWYQQSLDQGLQFLIQYYNGEERAKGNILERFSAQQFPDLHSELNLSSLELGDSALYFCASSLGSYGYTFGSGTRLTVV.

V is TRBV5-1 and J is TRBJ2-2; 11 bases line up with TRBD2. J lost 6 bases, V lost 1 base, and 5 bases had no gene match. The CDR3 spans 16 residues. Germline loops: CDR1 SGHRS, CDR2 YFSETQ. The CDR3 nucleotides read TGCGCCAGCAGCTTGCCTAGACTAGCGGGGTCCGGGGAGCTGTTTTTT. Protein: CASSLPRLAGSGELFF.

This chain links TRBV5-1 with TRBJ2-1, with D tentatively TRBD1 (6 bases). CDR1 SGHRS and CDR2 YFSETQ come from the germline V gene. The CDR3 runs to 15 residues. Between the trimmed V and J ends, which lost 2 bases and 4 bases, there was a span of 13 bases. CDR3 region: CASSLGPQGYNEQFF. In DNA form, the CDR3 reads TGCGCCAGCAGCTTAGGTCCCCAGGGGTACAATGAGCAGTTCTTC.